This T cell receptor beta chain comes out of a study of shared T cell receptors in the human thymus. The table came from immunoSEQ multiplex PCR; TCRdb's copy has only in-frame clones and leaves some out. The sample carries about 380,000 clones, approximately 95% recorded once. The CDR3 loop spans 13 amino acids. Trimming removed 6 bases at V and 0 bases at J, with 8 bases between. Germline V CDR1 and CDR2: MNHNS, SASEGT. The sequence was collected from a human donor. The chain joins TRBV6-1 to TRBJ1-1; D ambiguous. The sequenced material came from thymocytes. Here the CDR3 reads CASRAWLNTEAFF. CDR3 sequence (DNA): TGTGCCAGCAGGGCTTGGCTGAACACTGAAGCTTTCTTT.